This is a list of T cell receptor beta chains from one sample in a study of T cells in Graves' hyperthyroidism and ophthalmopathy. MiXCR, run by TCRdb on the multiplex PCR reads, gives a single entry per CDR3 protein. Among over 700,000 distinct CDR3 sequences listed, 30% to 40% were seen once. The source material was blood. Receptors were obtained from a woman aged 40 to 50 with Graves' hyperthyroidism. Each CDR3 is given with its conserved first and last residue. D genes are given only for firm matches. Size is omitted from some rows. Given values are once, few, many or a class for expanded clones.

J	V	size	D	CDR3	DNA
TRBJ1-1	TRBV19	few	NA	CASSTLGQTEAFF	TGTGCCAGTAGTACCCTAGGACAGACTGAAGCTTTCTTT
TRBJ1-5	TRBV12-3/TRBV12-4	NA	NA	CASSYSRERNQPQHF	TGTGCCAGCAGTTACTCTCGGGAGAGAAATCAGCCCCAGCATTTT
TRBJ1-2	TRBV7-9	many	NA	CASSWEGSFGYTF	TGTGCCAGCAGCTGGGAGGGGTCTTTTGGCTACACCTTC
TRBJ1-2	TRBV11-2	few	NA	CASSPPYRGNYGYTF	TGTGCCAGCAGCCCCCCATACCGGGGGAACTATGGCTACACCTTC
TRBJ2-7	TRBV7-2	many	NA	CASSYGYYEQYF	TGTGCCAGCAGCTACGGATACTACGAGCAGTACTTC
TRBJ2-5	TRBV5-6	few	TRBD2	CASNLAGEETQYF	TGTGCCAGCAATCTAGCGGGGGAAGAGACCCAGTACTTC
TRBJ1-2	TRBV19	many	TRBD1	CASTMTGEYGYTF	TGTGCCAGTACCATGACAGGGGAATATGGCTACACCTTC
TRBJ1-1	TRBV20-1	many	TRBD1	CSVFPAGGTEAFF	TGCAGTGTTTTCCCAGCAGGGGGCACTGAAGCTTTCTTT
TRBJ1-1	TRBV29-1	NA	TRBD1	CSVSGTGAEAFF	TGCAGCGTCTCCGGGACAGGGGCTGAAGCTTTCTTT
TRBJ1-2	TRBV5-6	NA	TRBD1	CASSTRDRGPNYGYTF	TGTGCCAGCAGCACGAGGGACAGGGGCCCAAACTATGGCTACACCTTC
TRBJ2-7	TRBV12-3/TRBV12-4	many	NA	CASTLGQGRYEQYF	TGTGCCAGCACCCTAGGACAAGGACGCTACGAGCAGTACTTC
TRBJ1-2	TRBV10-3	NA	NA	CAISQDTRYGYTF	TGTGCCATCAGTCAGGACACCCGCTATGGCTACACCTTC
TRBJ2-7	TRBV7-4	NA	TRBD1	CASSLLRDRVGPYLYEQYF	TGTGCCAGCAGCTTATTGAGGGACAGGGTCGGTCCCTATTTGTACGAGCAGTACTTC
TRBJ1-3	TRBV10-3	NA	TRBD1	CATQDRGDTIYF	TGTGCCACCCAGGACAGGGGGGACACCATATATTTT
TRBJ1-2	TRBV7-2	many	NA	CASSLGRTKGYGYTF	TGTGCCAGCAGCTTAGGGAGGACCAAAGGCTATGGCTACACCTTC
TRBJ2-6	TRBV10-3	NA	NA	CASSSAEDGANVLTF	TGTGCCAGCAGTTCCGCGGAGGATGGGGCCAACGTCCTGACTTTC
TRBJ2-3	TRBV25-1	NA	NA	CASSEGRRGPTDTQYF	TGTGCCAGCAGTGAGGGTAGGAGGGGCCCCACAGATACGCAGTATTTT
TRBJ1-2	TRBV12-3/TRBV12-4	few	NA	CASSGGRFAGYTF	TGTGCCAGCAGCGGAGGGCGGTTCGCTGGCTACACCTTC
TRBJ1-1	TRBV13	NA	NA	CASSLGASNTEAFF	TGTGCCAGCAGCTTAGGGGCCTCAAACACTGAAGCTTTCTTT
TRBJ2-7	TRBV3-1	NA	NA	CASSQGVPGATYEQYF	TGTGCCAGCAGCCAAGGAGTGCCAGGGGCCACATACGAGCAGTACTTC
TRBJ2-7	TRBV11-2	many	TRBD1	CASSKDRAVMGEQYF	TGTGCCAGCAGCAAGGACAGGGCCGTGATGGGCGAGCAGTACTTC
TRBJ2-5	TRBV6-1	NA	NA	CAISLQGDQGTQYF	TGTGCCATCAGCCTACAGGGAGACCAAGGGACCCAGTACTTC
TRBJ2-7	TRBV5-1	NA	TRBD1	CASSLQGANSYEQYF	TGCGCCAGCAGCCTCCAGGGGGCTAACTCCTACGAGCAGTACTTC
TRBJ2-5	TRBV20-1	NA	TRBD2	CSAYDLAGKETQYF	TGCAGTGCTTACGACCTAGCGGGGAAAGAGACCCAGTACTTC
TRBJ2-5	TRBV9	NA	NA	CASSVGIVGEISQETQYF	TGTGCCAGCAGCGTAGGTATTGTGGGGGAAATCTCCCAAGAGACCCAGTACTTC
TRBJ2-7	TRBV9	few	TRBD2	CASSPRASGGSYEQYF	TGTGCCAGCAGCCCCCGAGCTAGCGGGGGTTCCTACGAGCAGTACTTC
TRBJ1-1	TRBV2	many	NA	CASKSEGADTEAFF	TGTGCCAGCAAGTCGGAAGGGGCAGACACTGAAGCTTTCTTT
TRBJ1-5	TRBV19	NA	NA	CATAPGTQGQPQHF	TGTGCCACCGCGCCCGGGACACAGGGACAGCCCCAGCATTTT
TRBJ2-6	TRBV10-3	NA	NA	CAILAGANVLTF	TGTGCCATCTTAGCGGGGGCCAACGTCCTGACTTTC
TRBJ2-2	TRBV7-2	few	NA	CASRLTSVDTGELFF	TGTGCCAGCAGACTTACTAGTGTTGACACCGGGGAGCTGTTTTTT
TRBJ2-5	TRBV5-6	many	NA	CASSSMAQTQYF	TGTGCCAGCAGCTCGATGGCCCAGACCCAGTACTTC
TRBJ1-6	TRBV6-5	few	NA	CASSYSTMTPGSPLHF	TGTGCCAGCAGTTACTCGACGATGACACCGGGTTCACCCCTCCACTTT
TRBJ2-2	TRBV10-3	few	TRBD1	CAISEKDRDGELFF	TGTGCCATCAGTGAGAAAGACAGGGACGGGGAGCTGTTTTTT
TRBJ1-1	TRBV7-3	NA	NA	CASSHGGALEASF	TGTGCCAGCAGCCACGGGGGGGCACTTGAAGCTTCCTTT
TRBJ1-2	TRBV7-2	once	TRBD1	CASSYRYRPGQSNYGYTF	TGTGCCAGCAGCTACAGGTATAGGCCGGGACAGAGTAACTATGGCTACACCTTC
TRBJ2-7	TRBV3-1	many	NA	CASSQLYEQYF	TGTGCCAGCAGCCAACTCTACGAGCAGTACTTC
TRBJ1-1	TRBV9	many	NA	CASSVAGQLTMNTEAFF	TGTGCCAGCAGCGTAGCAGGCCAGCTAACCATGAACACTGAAGCTTTCTTT
TRBJ2-1	TRBV7-9	NA	NA	CASSPSTGEQFF	TGTGCCAGCAGCCCCAGTACGGGTGAGCAGTTCTTC
TRBJ1-1	TRBV7-2	few	NA	CASSFTLTGNTEAFF	TGTGCCAGCAGCTTCACCCTGACAGGAAACACTGAAGCTTTCTTT
TRBJ2-7	TRBV10-1	NA	TRBD1	CASSDGQGSSYEQYF	TGCGCCAGCAGTGACGGACAGGGCAGCTCCTACGAGCAGTACTTC
TRBJ2-7	TRBV12-3/TRBV12-4	many	TRBD2	CASSLWGGSYEQYF	TGTGCCAGCAGTTTATGGGGGGGGTCCTACGAGCAGTACTTC
TRBJ1-5	TRBV10-2	many	NA	CATSETRVGKPQHF	TGCGCCACCTCAGAAACCAGGGTGGGGAAGCCCCAGCATTTT
TRBJ2-5	TRBV12-3/TRBV12-4	many	NA	CASSLRAEETQYF	TGTGCCAGCAGTTTAAGGGCGGAAGAGACCCAGTACTTC
TRBJ2-7	TRBV7-3	NA	TRBD2	CASSLLSGRAPYEQYF	TGTGCCAGCAGCTTACTGAGCGGGAGGGCCCCCTACGAGCAGTACTTC
TRBJ2-7	TRBV5-1	many	TRBD2	CASSPGLAGPYEQYF	TGCGCCAGCAGCCCAGGACTAGCGGGGCCCTACGAGCAGTACTTC
TRBJ2-7	TRBV28	many	NA	CASSFEGYEQYF	TGTGCCAGCAGCTTCGAGGGGTACGAGCAGTACTTC
TRBJ2-7	TRBV6-1	NA	TRBD1	CASIPRTGDSEQYF	TGTGCCAGCATCCCCCGGACAGGGGACTCCGAGCAGTACTTC
TRBJ1-6	TRBV12-3/TRBV12-4	many	NA	CASSFAWGGRSSPLHF	TGTGCCAGCAGTTTTGCGTGGGGCGGGAGGAGCTCACCCCTCCACTTT
TRBJ1-1	TRBV5-5	few	NA	CASSPTGQRNTEAFF	TGTGCCAGCAGCCCCACTGGACAGAGAAACACTGAAGCTTTCTTT
TRBJ1-6	TRBV7-2	few	NA	CASSQVPGRSPLHF	TGCGCCAGCAGCCAAGTCCCCGGGCGTTCACCCCTCCACTTT
TRBJ1-2	TRBV24-1	many	NA	CATSDRDAGYTF	TGTGCCACCAGTGACCGGGACGCCGGCTACACCTTC
TRBJ1-2	TRBV10-3	NA	TRBD1	CASSYSRGQGGYGYTF	TGTGCCAGCAGTTACTCGAGGGGACAGGGAGGGTATGGCTACACCTTC
TRBJ1-4	TRBV10-3	many	TRBD1	CAINDRGNEKLFF	TGTGCCATCAACGACAGGGGCAATGAAAAACTGTTTTTT
TRBJ2-5	TRBV7-2	NA	NA	CASSFKTLSQYF	TGTGCCAGCAGCTTTAAGACCTTATCCCAGTACTTC
TRBJ2-7	TRBV4-1	NA	TRBD1	CASSPLGQGTYEQYF	TGCGCCAGCAGCCCCCTAGGACAGGGAACCTACGAGCAGTACTTC